This T cell receptor beta chain was obtained from a study of blood T cell repertoires in COVID-19 (dated by TCRdb to about 2020). Describing the broader study: Samples covering the acute and convalescent phases of COVID-19 were provided by collaborators in the United States, Italy and Spain. The prospective study material was composed of cDNA or gDNA derived from T cells, B-cell-depleted T cells, or PBMCs. Subjects who had been exposed to COVID-19, were actively infected with it, or had recovered from it provided the deeply sampled blood TCRbeta repertoires that made up the dataset. The repertoires were released in a freely available public database intended as a resource for research on the immune response to SARS-CoV-2. The samples were drawn from the first 160 participants of the ongoing ImmuneRACE study and from under 1,500 subjects provided by 6 global collaborators. The sample metadata nearly always contained a de-identified subject ID, COVID-19 status, age in years and sex. Where available, HLA class I and class II types were taken from metadata supplied by the sample provider and were not determined by assay-based typing.

Participants in the prospective study were aged about 18 to 95 years, lived in 20 to 25 United States geographic areas, and enrolled through a virtual design. To assign participants to cohorts, the prospective study relied on clinical history that participants themselves reported in a screening survey and a study questionnaire. Mobile phlebotomists in the prospective study collected whole blood, serum and a nasopharyngeal or oropharyngeal swab from every participant. Participants in the prospective study had the option to provide additional blood draws and questionnaires over an approximately two-month period. Prospective study blood samples were shipped either frozen or at room temperature before DNA extraction. Points on this clone: Its recognized antigen is unknown. There are no base qualities to consult, and no much larger clone falls within one base.

TCRbeta CDR3 regions were amplified from genomic DNA by means of the immunoSEQ Assay, a bias-controlled multiplex PCR. The original pipeline was this. Within the assay, amplification of reference gene primers was used to estimate how many nucleated cells each sample contained. Sequence reads were collapsed and filtered to measure the absolute abundance of every unique TCRbeta CDR3 rearrangement. For each sample, productive Simpson clonality was calculated as the square root of Simpson's diversity index across productive rearrangements. TCRdb's version of the immuneACCESS table is confined to in-frame rearrangements and falls short of the full clone set. An unresolved V gene accounts for under half of the shortfall where checked; the remainder is of unknown origin. V and J calls plus clone size are reproduced from that table; the DNA served to infer D and trimming. A total of approximately 220,000 clones appear in this sample, approximately 90% of them only once. The ten largest clonotypes hold under 4% of the sample.

Reading the germline V gene gives CDR1 MGHDK and CDR2 SYGVNS. The trim is 6 bases for V and 4 bases for J, with a gap of 21 bases between the germline ends. Taken from cysteine to phenylalanine, the CDR3 has 17 residues. The only DNA kept is the CDR3, 51 bases in frame from the first base. General findings and caveats noted by the study authors: How much clinical and demographic metadata was included differed by source and by participant, and the metadata was provided uncurated.

The receptor chain draws on TRBV25-1 and TRBJ2-2, and perhaps TRBD1 as D gene, on 6 matching bases. This TCR derives from a woman in her thirties or forties with acute COVID-19. Sequencing was carried out using PBMCs or T cells enriched from blood (not recorded which). For the CDR3, the sequence is CASSSTGRRRSTGELFF. The nucleotide sequence reads as follows: TGTGCCAGCAGCTCAACAGGGCGGAGACGAAGCACCGGGGAGCTGTTTTTT.